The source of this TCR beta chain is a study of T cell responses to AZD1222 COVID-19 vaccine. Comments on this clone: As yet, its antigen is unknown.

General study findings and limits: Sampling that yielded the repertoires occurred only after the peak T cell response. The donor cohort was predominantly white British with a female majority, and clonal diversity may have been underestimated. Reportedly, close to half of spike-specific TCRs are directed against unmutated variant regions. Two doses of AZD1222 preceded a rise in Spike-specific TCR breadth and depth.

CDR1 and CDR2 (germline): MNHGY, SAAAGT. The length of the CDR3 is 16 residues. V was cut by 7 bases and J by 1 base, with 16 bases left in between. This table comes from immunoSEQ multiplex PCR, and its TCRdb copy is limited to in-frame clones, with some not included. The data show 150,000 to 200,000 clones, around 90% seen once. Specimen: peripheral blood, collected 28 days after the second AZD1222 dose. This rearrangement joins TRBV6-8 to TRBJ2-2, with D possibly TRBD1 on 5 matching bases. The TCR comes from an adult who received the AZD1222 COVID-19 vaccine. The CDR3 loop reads CASTHHPTENTGELFF. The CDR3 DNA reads TGTGCCAGCACCCACCACCCGACAGAGAACACCGGGGAGCTGTTTTTT.